The source of this TCR beta chain is a study of blood T cell repertoires in COVID-19. The V and J ends lost 3 bases and 0 bases respectively, with 24 bases between them. Germline V gives CDR1 GTSNPN, CDR2 SVGIG (reference sequence). The CDR3 loop spans 19 amino acids. In the original processing: Reference gene primer amplification gave nucleated cell count estimates. Only in-frame clones appear in the TCRdb table, and some are missing; sequencing was by immunoSEQ multiplex PCR. V and J calls and clone size come straight from that table; D and trimming were deduced from the DNA. The table shows about 190,000 clones, with roughly 90% occurring only once.

Sequenced input: peripheral blood. The TCR comes from a woman between 40 and 50 years old who had recovered from COVID-19. The J gene is TRBJ1-5, the V gene TRBV30, with a possible D match to TRBD1 (6 bases). The CDR3 bases are TGTGCCTGGAGCGACCCCTGGGACACCCCGAGGCATAGCAATCAGCCCCAGCATTTT. Amino acid sequence: CAWSDPWDTPRHSNQPQHF. Together with reference TRBV30 and TRBJ1-5, the CDR3 gives the full variable domain: SQTIHQWPATLVQPVGSPLSLECTVEGTSNPNLYWYRQAAGRGLQLLFYSVGIGQISSEVPQNLSASRPQDRQFILSSKKLLLSDSGFYLCAWSDPWDTPRHSNQPQHFGDGTRLSIL.